This T cell receptor beta chain was recovered during a study of T-cell reconstitution after alpha-beta-depleted transplantation in children. This clonotype was seen repeatedly, ten times or more. Its antigen is still unknown. Study-wide results and caveats: T-cell numbers and diversity, one year after transplant, stemmed largely from T cells that were newly produced.

The CDR3 covers 14 residues. V shed 4 bases and J shed 4 bases, with 13 bases lying between them. Germline assignment: CDR1 SGHTA and CDR2 FQGNSA. This sample's TCRbeta library carried unique molecular identifier barcodes. TCRdb itself ran the PCR reads through MiXCR, one entry per CDR3 protein. This table has 250,000 to 300,000 distinct CDR3 sequences, 10% appearing once. The sample here was PBMCs, taken before TCRalphabeta/CD19-depleted stem cell transplant. The V call is TRBV7-2, the J call TRBJ1-1; tentative D call: TRBD1 (5 bases). This TCR was sampled from a boy younger than two with acute myeloid leukemia, due to receive a stem cell transplant. CDR3 loop: CASSSRDWGTEAFF. For the CDR3, the DNA is TGTGCCAGCAGCTCCCGGGACTGGGGCACTGAAGCTTTCTTT.